The 29 T cell receptor beta chains below were found in one sample sequenced in a study of T cell repertoires in cytomegalovirus infection. From the reads, TCRdb called clonotypes with MiXCR, one entry per CDR3 protein. The sample records some 680,000 distinct CDR3 sequences, approximately 34% being singletons. Sequencing input: PBMCs. Every receptor here comes from a human donor in good health (CMV status not recorded). Some clones in this sample may be carry-over from other donors' samples.

The chain is built from TRBV9 and TRBJ2-7, with D possibly matching TRBD2 (5 bases). There are 14 residues in the CDR3. The V gene's germline CDR1 is SGDLS and CDR2 YYNGEE. The germline V and J ends were trimmed by 0 bases and 3 bases, with 10 bases remaining between them. CDR3 nucleotide sequence: TGTGCCAGCAGCGTAGAAGAGGGCTACTACGAGCAGTACTTC. The encoded protein is CASSVEEGYYEQYF.

This chain links TRBV7-8 with TRBJ2-3; tentatively, D is TRBD1 (6 bases). Trimming cost V 8 bases and J 0 bases, with 33 bases left between them. Germline lookup yields CDR1 SGHVS and CDR2 FQNEAQ. The CDR3 is 21 amino acids. The CDR3, as DNA: TGTGCCAGCCTTTCGGAGGAATGGGACACCCAAGCCCCTTTTAGCACAGATACGCAGTATTTT. This sequence encodes CASLSEEWDTQAPFSTDTQYF.

In regard to this clonotype: At one boundary the junction diverges from the germline segment, which might be a read error. V usage is TRBV6-2 or TRBV6-3 and J usage is TRBJ2-3; TRBD2 matches at 9 bases. The germline V gene encodes CDR1 MNHEY and CDR2 SVGEGT. The CDR3 length is 13 residues. DNA for the CDR3: TGTTCCAGCAGCGGGGGGTACTGGGATACGCAGTATTTT. It specifies CSSSGGYWDTQYF.

The chain combines TRBV20-1 with TRBJ1-5; 8 positions agree with TRBD1. CDR3 length: 16 residues. Germline CDR1 reads DFQATT; CDR2 reads SNEGSKA (reference sequence). The V segment lost 2 bases and the J segment 4 bases; nucleotides outside the gene matches: 10. The CDR3 sequence: CSARYDRGGMNQPQHF. As DNA, the CDR3 is TGCAGTGCTAGATACGACAGGGGCGGAATGAATCAGCCCCAGCATTTT.

The V and J genes are TRBV4-2 and TRBJ2-7; 10 nucleotides line up with TRBD2. In germline, CDR1 is LGHNA, CDR2 YNFKEQ. The CDR3 extends over 15 amino acids. Trimming at V came to 0 bases and at J to 6 bases, leaving 5 bases not matched to a gene. The CDR3 nucleotides are TGTGCCAGCAGCCAAGATGGGCTAGCGGGAGTCGAGCAGTACTTC. Protein: CASSQDGLAGVEQYF.

This clonotype was counted between two and nine times. This chain connects TRBV9 to TRBJ2-3, with TRBD2 identical over 8 bases. Germline V lookup: CDR1 SGDLS, CDR2 YYNGEE. Losses at the gene ends were 6 bases for V and 5 bases for J; bases not matched to a gene: 11. The CDR3 loop spans 15 amino acids. CDR3 sequence (DNA): TGTGCCAGCAACCCTTTAGCGGGGAGGGAAGATACGCAGTATTTT. The encoded protein is CASNPLAGREDTQYF.

Remarks on this clonotype: One end of the junction fails to match germline, which may point to a read error. V gene TRBV7-9 combines with J gene TRBJ2-5, with 7 nucleotides matching TRBD2. CDR3 length: 14 residues. CDR1 and CDR2 (germline): SEHNR, FQNEAQ (reference sequence). CDR3 coding DNA: TGTTCCAGCAGCGGAGTGGCGGGAGAAGAGACCCAGTACTTC. Its protein product is CSSSGVAGEETQYF.

The chain recombines TRBV27 with TRBJ1-3; no reliable D call. V was pared by 4 bases and J by 3 bases, with 10 bases between. CDR1 MNHEY and CDR2 SMNVEV come from the germline V gene (reference sequence). The CDR3 totals 14 residues. CDR3 nucleotides: TGTGCCAGCAGTTCACTAGGACTTGGAAACACCATATATTTT. It is translated as CASSSLGLGNTIYF.

The sample holds a few counts of this clonotype. The V and J genes are TRBV28 and TRBJ2-5; 10 bases map to TRBD2. The CDR3 covers 16 residues. The germline V gene encodes CDR1 MDHEN and CDR2 SYDVKM. Trimming cost V 6 bases and J 2 bases; bases outside gene matches: 9. The CDR3 DNA follows: TGTGCCAGCAGACGACGTCTAGCGGGGGCACAAGAGACCCAGTACTTC. As protein: CASRRRLAGAQETQYF.

The chain combines TRBV7-9 with TRBJ2-1; unclear D gene. Germline V lookup: CDR1 SEHNR, CDR2 FQNEAQ (reference sequence). The CDR3 has 16 amino acids. V lost 5 bases, J lost 10 bases, and 24 bases lay in between. CDR3 nucleotides: TGTGCCAGCAGCAGAGAATTCCATTCGGTTATGCTGGAGCAGTTCTTC. It encodes CASSREFHSVMLEQFF.

A word on this clonotype: A read error may produce the germline difference seen at one junction end. The genes are TRBV28 and TRBJ1-5; perhaps TRBD1 as D (6 bases). This CDR3 comprises 15 residues. CDR1 is MDHEN and CDR2 is SYDVKM in the germline V gene. The CDR3 DNA reads as TGTGCCAGCAGTTTCGGGGGCACCAAGAATCAGCCCCCGCATTTT. Amino acid sequence: CASSFGGTKNQPPHF.

A few counts support this clonotype. The V and J genes are TRBV7-6 and TRBJ1-5; TRBD1 aligns across 9 bases. Looked up from germline, CDR1 is SGHVS and CDR2 is FNYEAQ. V shed 1 base and J 0 bases; nucleotides not matched to a gene: 4. The CDR3 contains 17 residues. The CDR3 spells CASSLVGQGYSNQPQHF. The DNA of the CDR3 is TGTGCCAGCAGCTTAGTGGGACAGGGTTATAGCAATCAGCCCCAGCATTTT.

CDR3 loop: CASSQSLAGGGELFF. The CDR3 bases are TGCGCCAGCAGCCAGTCCTTGGCAGGGGGCGGGGAGCTGTTTTTT. The rearrangement uses TRBV4-1 and TRBJ2-2, with 7 bases lining up with TRBD1. Germline V lookup: CDR1 MGHRA, CDR2 YSYEKL. The CDR3 extends over 15 amino acids. V lost 3 bases, J lost 7 bases, and 8 bases stayed unmatched.

The chain recombines TRBV24-1 with TRBJ2-5; D is ambiguous. Germline CDR1 and CDR2: KGHDR and SFDVKD. The CDR3 covers 12 residues. The V gene lost 0 bases and the J gene lost 7 bases, with 5 bases spanning the gap. DNA for the CDR3: TGTGCCACCAGTGATTTGTATGGGACCCAGTACTTC. Translation: CATSDLYGTQYF.

The table lists this clonotype with a few counts. This chain connects TRBV11-1 to TRBJ2-1, with 15 positions matching TRBD2. Germline V gene lookup returns CDR1 SGHAT and CDR2 FQDESV (reference sequence). The CDR3 is 16 amino acids. V lost 2 bases, J lost 8 bases, and 4 bases stayed unmatched. CDR3 DNA sequence: TGTGCCAGCAGCTTATGGACTAGCGGGGGGGGGGATGAGCAGTTCTTC. As protein: CASSLWTSGGGDEQFF.

Only a few counts were recorded for this clonotype. The rearrangement joins TRBV5-5 to TRBJ2-2; 13 bases map to TRBD2. There are 15 residues in the CDR3. Per the germline V gene, CDR1 is SGHKS and CDR2 is YYEKEE (reference sequence). V was pared by 4 bases and J by 8 bases, with 5 bases of the junction left unmatched. CDR3 region: CASSPGLAGAGELFF. CDR3 nucleotide sequence: TGTGCCAGCAGCCCCGGACTAGCGGGAGCTGGGGAGCTGTTTTTT.

V gene TRBV11-2 combines with J gene TRBJ2-2; the D gene is possibly TRBD1 (6 bases). The CDR3 spans 17 residues. The V gene lost 5 bases and the J gene lost 2 bases, with 18 bases spanning the gap. Per germline, CDR1 SGHAT and CDR2 FQNNGV. DNA for the CDR3: TGTGCCAGCAGCGGAAACAGGGTTCGGGTCAACACCGGGGAGCTGTTTTTT. It is translated as CASSGNRVRVNTGELFF.

The chain employs TRBV12-3 or TRBV12-4 and TRBJ2-2, with D tentatively TRBD1 (6 bases). The ends were cut back, 6 bases at V and 1 base at J, with 9 bases in the middle. The CDR3 contains 14 residues. In nucleotides, the CDR3 is TGTGCCAGCAGGCACAGGGAGAACACCGGGGAGCTGTTTTTT. Translating gives CASRHRENTGELFF.

Of note for this clonotype: A much larger clone differs by one base, so this may be a read error. No conserved phenylalanine or tryptophan is present at the end of the CDR3, so a read error is the likely explanation. The CDR3 DNA is TGTGCCAGCACCTTCTCCCGACAGGGGAACACTGAAGCTTTCTTG. Translation: CASTFSRQGNTEAFL. The V and J genes are TRBV12-3 or TRBV12-4 and TRBJ1-1; TRBD1 aligns across 7 bases. V gave up 7 bases and J gave up 1 base; unmatched junction bases: 9. The CDR3 length is 15 residues.

This chain joins TRBV12-3 or TRBV12-4 and TRBJ2-1, with D possibly being TRBD2 (6 bases). V gave up 10 bases and J gave up 8 bases, with 15 bases separating them. This CDR3 is 12 amino acids long. The CDR3 DNA reads as TGTGCCACGCCTCCACGGAGGGATGAGCAGTTCTTC. Its translation: CATPPRRDEQFF.

This clonotype has more than one count but fewer than ten. The chain carries TRBV5-3 and TRBJ2-5; no definite D call. TRBV5-3 carries the ORF label, with uncertain function. The CDR3 is made up of 12 amino acids. V was clipped by 8 bases and J by 5 bases, with 13 bases between them. In DNA, the CDR3 is TGTGCCAGCAGCCTCCTCTCGGAGACCCAGTACTTC. The encoded protein is CASSLLSETQYF.

The chain couples TRBV11-2 to TRBJ2-3; D gene uncertain. The CDR3 consists of 15 residues. Trimming left V 2 bases short and J 4 bases short, with 13 bases between. Germline values: CDR1 SGHAT, CDR2 FQNNGV. CDR3 amino acids: CASSLNVANADTQYF. The CDR3 bases are TGTGCCAGCAGCTTAAATGTGGCGAATGCAGATACGCAGTATTTT.

The gene calls are TRBV29-1 and TRBJ1-2; D is ambiguous. The germline gives CDR1 SQVTM, CDR2 ANQGSEA. V was clipped by 1 base and J by 2 bases, with 8 bases between them. The CDR3 has 13 amino acids. The CDR3 loop is CSVEGAGNYGYTF. The CDR3 DNA reads TGCAGCGTTGAAGGGGCAGGCAACTATGGCTACACCTTC.

A remark on this clonotype: It may be a read error: a sequence one base away is much more abundant. The chain carries TRBV7-6 and TRBJ1-4, with D possibly TRBD1 on 6 matching bases. Per the germline V gene, CDR1 is SGHVS and CDR2 is FNYEAQ. The CDR3 consists of 15 residues. Here the CDR3 reads CASSVDTGKHEQLFF. DNA for the CDR3: TGTGCCAGCAGCGTAGATACAGGGAAACATGAACAACTGTTTTTT.

This chain connects TRBV4-2 to TRBJ1-4; D is undetermined. Germline values: CDR1 LGHNA, CDR2 YNFKEQ. This CDR3 comprises 13 residues. Trimming stripped 0 bases from V and 11 bases from J, with 10 bases between. CDR3 loop: CASSQDKGRKLFF. The CDR3 coding sequence is TGTGCCAGCAGCCAAGATAAAGGGAGGAAACTGTTTTTT.

This clonotype was seen a handful of times. This chain uses TRBV5-6 with TRBJ2-7; the D gene could be TRBD1 or TRBD2 (5 bases each). The CDR3 has 14 residues. The V and J ends lost 6 bases and 3 bases respectively, with 16 bases between them. Germline V gene sequence: CDR1 SGHDT, CDR2 YYEEEE. CDR3 in amino acids: CASTFGAGVYEQYF. The CDR3, as DNA: TGTGCCAGCACCTTCGGGGCCGGAGTCTACGAGCAGTACTTC.

This chain uses TRBV29-1 with TRBJ2-5; 8 positions match TRBD1. Germline V lookup: CDR1 SQVTM, CDR2 ANQGSEA. This CDR3 comprises 14 residues. V shed 7 bases, J shed 3 bases, and the junction held 10 bases outside the gene matches. The CDR3 bases are TGCAGCGGTCGCCTTGGACAGGGAAAAGAGACCCAGTACTTC. Amino acids: CSGRLGQGKETQYF.

This clonotype was seen only a few times. The chain couples TRBV6-1 to TRBJ2-7; TRBD1 matches at 12 bases. The V gene's germline CDR1 is MNHNS and CDR2 SASEGT. The CDR3 is 16 residues long. With V trimmed by 3 bases and J by 2 bases, 5 bases remained unmatched. CDR3 nucleotides: TGTGCCAGCAGTGAGTGGGGACAGGGGGCAGCCTACGAGCAGTACTTC. Amino acid sequence: CASSEWGQGAAYEQYF.

The V gene is TRBV9, the J gene TRBJ2-5; weak D call: TRBD2 (6 bases). CDR1 SGDLS and CDR2 YYNGEE come from the germline V gene. The CDR3 totals 15 residues. The ends were cut back, 3 bases at V and 3 bases at J, with 15 bases in the middle. In DNA form, the CDR3 reads TGTGCCAGCAGCGCAGCCCCGACGGGGGAAGAGACCCAGTACTTC. Translation gives CASSAAPTGEETQYF.